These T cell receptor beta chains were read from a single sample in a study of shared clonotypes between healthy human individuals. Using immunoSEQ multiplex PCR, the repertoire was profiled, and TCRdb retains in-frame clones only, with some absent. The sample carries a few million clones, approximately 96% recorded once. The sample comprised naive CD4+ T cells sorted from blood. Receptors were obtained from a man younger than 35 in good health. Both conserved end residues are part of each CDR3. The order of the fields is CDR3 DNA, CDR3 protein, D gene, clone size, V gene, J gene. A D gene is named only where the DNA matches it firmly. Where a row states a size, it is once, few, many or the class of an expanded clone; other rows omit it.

CDR3nt: TGTGCCAGCAGTCATAATCCGAACACTGAAGCTTTCTTT
CDR3aa: CASSHNPNTEAFF
d_gene: .
abundance: .
v_gene: TRBV6-4
j_gene: TRBJ1-1

CDR3nt: TGTGCCTGGACTGGCACCCTGAGCACTGAAGCTTTCTTT
CDR3aa: CAWTGTLSTEAFF
d_gene: .
abundance: .
v_gene: TRBV30
j_gene: TRBJ1-1

CDR3nt: TGTGCCAGCACCGGCATGGGGGCGGGGTCCCAAGAGACCCAGTACTTC
CDR3aa: CASTGMGAGSQETQYF
d_gene: .
abundance: .
v_gene: TRBV27
j_gene: TRBJ2-5

CDR3nt: TGTGCCAGTAGTATACTCGGACTAGCGGGGGACACCTACGAGCAGTACTTC
CDR3aa: CASSILGLAGDTYEQYF
d_gene: TRBD2
abundance: .
v_gene: TRBV19
j_gene: TRBJ2-7

CDR3nt: TGTGCCAGCAGCGTAGAAGCCTCTGGAAACACCATATATTTT
CDR3aa: CASSVEASGNTIYF
d_gene: .
abundance: .
v_gene: TRBV9
j_gene: TRBJ1-3

CDR3nt: TGTGCCAGCAGGAGACAGGGACGGAATTCACCCCTCCACTTT
CDR3aa: CASRRQGRNSPLHF
d_gene: TRBD1
abundance: .
v_gene: TRBV28
j_gene: TRBJ1-6

CDR3nt: TGTGCCAGCAGCGTGGACAGGGGACGTTACGAGCAGTACTTC
CDR3aa: CASSVDRGRYEQYF
d_gene: TRBD1
abundance: once
v_gene: TRBV5-5
j_gene: TRBJ2-7

CDR3nt: TGTGCCAGCAGTTTTAAATGGAACACCGGGGAGCTGTTTTTT
CDR3aa: CASSFKWNTGELFF
d_gene: .
abundance: .
v_gene: TRBV7-8
j_gene: TRBJ2-2

CDR3nt: TGTGCCAGCACAACAGGGGAAATCACCGGGGAGCTGTTTTTT
CDR3aa: CASTTGEITGELFF
d_gene: TRBD1
abundance: .
v_gene: TRBV28
j_gene: TRBJ2-2

CDR3nt: TGTGCCAGCAGCCACAGGGTGGAAGGGGCGATAGATACGCAGTATTTT
CDR3aa: CASSHRVEGAIDTQYF
d_gene: .
abundance: .
v_gene: TRBV4-2
j_gene: TRBJ2-3

CDR3nt: TGTGCCAGCAGTCCAACAGGATATGGCTACACCTTC
CDR3aa: CASSPTGYGYTF
d_gene: .
abundance: few
v_gene: TRBV28
j_gene: TRBJ1-2

CDR3nt: TGTGCCAGCAGTCTTGGACAGGGCCGCTATGGCTACACCTTC
CDR3aa: CASSLGQGRYGYTF
d_gene: TRBD1
abundance: .
v_gene: TRBV28
j_gene: TRBJ1-2

CDR3nt: TGTGCCAGCAGGGTCGCCCGGGACAGGGAGCACTTAGTATCTGGAAACACCATATATTTT
CDR3aa: CASRVARDREHLVSGNTIYF
d_gene: TRBD1
abundance: .
v_gene: TRBV28
j_gene: TRBJ1-3

CDR3nt: TGTGCCTGGAGTGTACTCAAGGTTGTATCTGGGGCCAACGTCCTGACTTTC
CDR3aa: CAWSVLKVVSGANVLTF
d_gene: .
abundance: .
v_gene: TRBV30
j_gene: TRBJ2-6

CDR3nt: TGTGCCATCAGTGACGGGGTCGAGCAGTACTTC
CDR3aa: CAISDGVEQYF
d_gene: .
abundance: .
v_gene: TRBV10-3
j_gene: TRBJ2-7

CDR3nt: TGTGCCAGCAGTCCCGGGTTCACTAATGAAAAACTGTTTTTT
CDR3aa: CASSPGFTNEKLFF
d_gene: .
abundance: .
v_gene: TRBV6-5
j_gene: TRBJ1-4

CDR3nt: TGTGCCAGCAGCGTAGATTCGGGTAGCGGGAGGGCCCCCGGGGAGCTGTTTTTT
CDR3aa: CASSVDSGSGRAPGELFF
d_gene: TRBD2
abundance: .
v_gene: TRBV9
j_gene: TRBJ2-2

CDR3nt: TGTGCCTGGAGGAAGCGCTCAACCATTTTATATGCGCAGTATTTT
CDR3aa: CAWRKRSTILYAQYF
d_gene: .
abundance: .
v_gene: TRBV30
j_gene: TRBJ2-3

CDR3nt: TGTGCCAGCAGCGTAGCGTCCCAGGTACTAGATACGCAGTATTTT
CDR3aa: CASSVASQVLDTQYF
d_gene: .
abundance: .
v_gene: TRBV9
j_gene: TRBJ2-3

CDR3nt: TGCGCCAGCAGCCCATCTGGGACAGGCGATGACTATGGCTACACCTTC
CDR3aa: CASSPSGTGDDYGYTF
d_gene: TRBD1
abundance: .
v_gene: TRBV4-1
j_gene: TRBJ1-2

CDR3nt: TGTGCCAGCAGCCGATATGATTCACCCCTCCACTTT
CDR3aa: CASSRYDSPLHF
d_gene: .
abundance: few
v_gene: TRBV4-2
j_gene: TRBJ1-6

CDR3nt: TGTGCCAGCAGCTTAGGGGGACTAGCGAGGCAAGAGACCCAGTACTTC
CDR3aa: CASSLGGLARQETQYF
d_gene: TRBD2
abundance: .
v_gene: TRBV7-2
j_gene: TRBJ2-5

CDR3nt: TGCGCCAGCAGATCATCTAGCGGGGCCACAGATACGCAGTATTTT
CDR3aa: CASRSSSGATDTQYF
d_gene: TRBD2
abundance: once
v_gene: TRBV5-1
j_gene: TRBJ2-3

CDR3nt: TGTGCCAGCAGTGATCGAGTGTACGGGAAAACTGGAAACACCATATATTTT
CDR3aa: CASSDRVYGKTGNTIYF
d_gene: .
abundance: .
v_gene: TRBV2
j_gene: TRBJ1-3

CDR3nt: TGTGCCAGCAGTGCGACTATCTCTGGAAACACCATATATTTT
CDR3aa: CASSATISGNTIYF
d_gene: .
abundance: few
v_gene: TRBV6-5
j_gene: TRBJ1-3

CDR3nt: TGTGCCTGGAGTGAAGATAATTCACCCCTCCACTTT
CDR3aa: CAWSEDNSPLHF
d_gene: .
abundance: .
v_gene: TRBV30
j_gene: TRBJ1-6

CDR3nt: TGTGCCAGCAGTCCGTCGGGGAGAGGAAACACCATATATTTT
CDR3aa: CASSPSGRGNTIYF
d_gene: .
abundance: .
v_gene: TRBV28
j_gene: TRBJ1-3

CDR3nt: TGTGCCAGCAGTTTGGGAACAGGGCTCGCTGAAGCTTTCTTT
CDR3aa: CASSLGTGLAEAFF
d_gene: .
abundance: .
v_gene: TRBV27
j_gene: TRBJ1-1

CDR3nt: TGTGCCAGCAGCTTAGTCAGGGCCTACGAGCAGTACTTC
CDR3aa: CASSLVRAYEQYF
d_gene: .
abundance: once
v_gene: TRBV7-8
j_gene: TRBJ2-7

CDR3nt: TGTGCCAGCAGCTTAGATACCGGGGAGCTGTTTTTT
CDR3aa: CASSLDTGELFF
d_gene: .
abundance: .
v_gene: TRBV11-2
j_gene: TRBJ2-2

CDR3nt: TGTGCCAGCAGCGTAGGTGGGGCGGGAGGGCCGTACGAGCAGTACTTC
CDR3aa: CASSVGGAGGPYEQYF
d_gene: TRBD2
abundance: .
v_gene: TRBV9
j_gene: TRBJ2-7

CDR3nt: TGTGCCATCAGCTACTCGGGGGACATCAGTCCCTACACCTTC
CDR3aa: CAISYSGDISPYTF
d_gene: .
abundance: .
v_gene: TRBV10-3
j_gene: TRBJ1-2

CDR3nt: TGTGCCAGCAGTTTACAGGGAAGCACTGGGGCCAACGTCCTGACTTTC
CDR3aa: CASSLQGSTGANVLTF
d_gene: .
abundance: once
v_gene: TRBV28
j_gene: TRBJ2-6

CDR3nt: TGTGCCAGCAGCAAAACGTCGCGAAACACCATATATTTT
CDR3aa: CASSKTSRNTIYF
d_gene: .
abundance: .
v_gene: TRBV11-2
j_gene: TRBJ1-3

CDR3nt: TGTGCCAGCTCACCACCGAGCACAGATACGCAGTATTTT
CDR3aa: CASSPPSTDTQYF
d_gene: .
abundance: .
v_gene: TRBV18
j_gene: TRBJ2-3

CDR3nt: TGTGCCAGCAACTTTAAGGCTAGGACAGGGGAAGAGACCCAGTACTTC
CDR3aa: CASNFKARTGEETQYF
d_gene: TRBD1
abundance: once
v_gene: TRBV11-2
j_gene: TRBJ2-5

CDR3nt: TGTGCCAGCAGTTACCAGCGGAGCTCCTATAATTCACCCCTCCACTTT
CDR3aa: CASSYQRSSYNSPLHF
d_gene: .
abundance: .
v_gene: TRBV6-5
j_gene: TRBJ1-6

CDR3nt: TGCGCCAGCAGCCAAGATCTCCAAACCTACGAGCAGTACTTC
CDR3aa: CASSQDLQTYEQYF
d_gene: .
abundance: .
v_gene: TRBV4-1
j_gene: TRBJ2-7

CDR3nt: TGTGCCAGCAGCTTGGCTCGGTCGGACACCTTC
CDR3aa: CASSLARSDTF
d_gene: .
abundance: once
v_gene: TRBV7-9
j_gene: TRBJ1-2

CDR3nt: TGTGCCAGCACCCTCCTAGACAGGCTTAGCACAGATACGCAGTATTTT
CDR3aa: CASTLLDRLSTDTQYF
d_gene: .
abundance: .
v_gene: TRBV2
j_gene: TRBJ2-3

CDR3nt: TGTGCCATCAGTGAGTCGATTGCGGGGGGCGGCGAGCAGTACTTC
CDR3aa: CAISESIAGGGEQYF
d_gene: TRBD2
abundance: .
v_gene: TRBV10-3
j_gene: TRBJ2-7

CDR3nt: TGTGCCTGGAGTAGAAACAGGCTGTCAACAGATACGCAGTATTTT
CDR3aa: CAWSRNRLSTDTQYF
d_gene: .
abundance: .
v_gene: TRBV30
j_gene: TRBJ2-3

CDR3nt: TGTGCTAGCAGCTTAGACAGGGCGGAGACCCAGTACTTC
CDR3aa: CASSLDRAETQYF
d_gene: TRBD1
abundance: .
v_gene: TRBV7-7
j_gene: TRBJ2-5

CDR3nt: TGTGCCAGCAGCTTAGTACCCTGGCGGATTAGCTCCTACGAGCAGTACTTC
CDR3aa: CASSLVPWRISSYEQYF
d_gene: .
abundance: .
v_gene: TRBV11-2
j_gene: TRBJ2-7

CDR3nt: TGTGCCAGCACACCGCCCGCGCCGGGCTATGGCTACACCTTC
CDR3aa: CASTPPAPGYGYTF
d_gene: .
abundance: .
v_gene: TRBV6-1
j_gene: TRBJ1-2

CDR3nt: TGTGCCAGCAGCTTAGGTCGATTTCGGGATGAGCAGTTCTTC
CDR3aa: CASSLGRFRDEQFF
d_gene: .
abundance: once
v_gene: TRBV7-2
j_gene: TRBJ2-1

CDR3nt: TGCGCCAGCAGTGACCCCACAGATACGCAGTATTTT
CDR3aa: CASSDPTDTQYF
d_gene: .
abundance: few
v_gene: TRBV10-1
j_gene: TRBJ2-3

CDR3nt: TGTGCCAGCAGCTCATCTCAAGGGGTTCGAAACACCGGGGAGCTGTTTTTT
CDR3aa: CASSSSQGVRNTGELFF
d_gene: .
abundance: .
v_gene: TRBV5-4
j_gene: TRBJ2-2

CDR3nt: TGTGCCAGCAGCATACCGGGACAGAGGAACGAGCAGTACTTC
CDR3aa: CASSIPGQRNEQYF
d_gene: TRBD1
abundance: .
v_gene: TRBV25-1
j_gene: TRBJ2-7

CDR3nt: TGTGCCAGCAGCCCGGTTGGGAACACTGAAGCTTTCTTT
CDR3aa: CASSPVGNTEAFF
d_gene: .
abundance: .
v_gene: TRBV5-4
j_gene: TRBJ1-1

CDR3nt: TGTGCCGGAGACTGTACGTCGCTTTCCCTCCGAAACACTGAAGCTTTCTTT
CDR3aa: CAGDCTSLSLRNTEAFF
d_gene: .
abundance: once
v_gene: TRBV27
j_gene: TRBJ1-1